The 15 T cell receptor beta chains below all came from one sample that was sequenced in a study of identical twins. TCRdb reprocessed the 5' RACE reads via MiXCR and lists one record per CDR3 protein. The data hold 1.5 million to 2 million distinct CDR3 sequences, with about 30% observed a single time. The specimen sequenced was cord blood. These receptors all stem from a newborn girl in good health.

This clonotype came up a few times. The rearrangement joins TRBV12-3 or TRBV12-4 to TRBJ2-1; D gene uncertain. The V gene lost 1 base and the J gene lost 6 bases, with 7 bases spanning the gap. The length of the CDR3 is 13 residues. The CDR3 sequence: CASSLDWTNEQFF. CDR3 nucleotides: TGTGCCAGCAGTTTAGATTGGACCAATGAGCAGTTCTTC.

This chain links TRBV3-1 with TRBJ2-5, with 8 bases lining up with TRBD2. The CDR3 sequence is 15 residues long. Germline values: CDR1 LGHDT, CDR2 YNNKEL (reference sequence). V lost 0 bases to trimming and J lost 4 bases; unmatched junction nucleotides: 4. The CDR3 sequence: CASSQDWAGGETQYF. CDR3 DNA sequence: TGTGCCAGCAGCCAAGATTGGGCGGGAGGAGAGACCCAGTACTTC.

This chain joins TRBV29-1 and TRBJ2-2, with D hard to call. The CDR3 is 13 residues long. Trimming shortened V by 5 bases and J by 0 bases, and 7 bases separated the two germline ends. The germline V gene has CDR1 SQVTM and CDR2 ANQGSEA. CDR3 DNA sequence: TGCAGCGTTACCCAACCGAACACCGGGGAGCTGTTTTTT. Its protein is CSVTQPNTGELFF.

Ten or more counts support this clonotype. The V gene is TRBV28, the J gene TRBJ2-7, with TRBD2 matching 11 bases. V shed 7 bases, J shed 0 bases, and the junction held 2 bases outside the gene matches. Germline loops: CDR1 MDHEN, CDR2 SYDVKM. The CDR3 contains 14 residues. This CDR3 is CASTSGGSSYEQYF. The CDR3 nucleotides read TGTGCCAGCACTAGCGGGGGGAGCTCCTACGAGCAGTACTTC.

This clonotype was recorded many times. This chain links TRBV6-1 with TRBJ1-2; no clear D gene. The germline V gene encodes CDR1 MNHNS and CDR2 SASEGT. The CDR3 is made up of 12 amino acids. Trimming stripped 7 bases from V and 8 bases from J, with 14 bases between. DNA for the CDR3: TGTGCCAGCACCCTGACCGTCTGGGGCTACACCTTC. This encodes CASTLTVWGYTF.

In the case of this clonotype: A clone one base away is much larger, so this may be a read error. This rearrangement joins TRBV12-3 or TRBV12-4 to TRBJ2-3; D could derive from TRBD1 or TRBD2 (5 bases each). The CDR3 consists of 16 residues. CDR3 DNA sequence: TGTGCCAGCAGTCCCCGACAGTGGAGGATCACAGATGCGCAGTATTTT. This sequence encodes CASSPRQWRITDAQYF.

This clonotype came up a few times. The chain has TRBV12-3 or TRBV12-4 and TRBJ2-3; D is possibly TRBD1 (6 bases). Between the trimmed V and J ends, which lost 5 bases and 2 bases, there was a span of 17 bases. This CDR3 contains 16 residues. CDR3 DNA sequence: TGTGCCAGCAGTGCCTTAGGGACAACCTCCACAGATACGCAGTATTTT. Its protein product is CASSALGTTSTDTQYF.

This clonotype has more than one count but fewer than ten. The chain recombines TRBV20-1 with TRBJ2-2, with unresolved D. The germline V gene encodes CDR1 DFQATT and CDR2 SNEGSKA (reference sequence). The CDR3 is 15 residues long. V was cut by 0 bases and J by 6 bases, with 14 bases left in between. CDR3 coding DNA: TGCAGTGCTAGAGATCCCCCCAAGTTGGCCGGGGAGCTGTTTTTT. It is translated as CSARDPPKLAGELFF.

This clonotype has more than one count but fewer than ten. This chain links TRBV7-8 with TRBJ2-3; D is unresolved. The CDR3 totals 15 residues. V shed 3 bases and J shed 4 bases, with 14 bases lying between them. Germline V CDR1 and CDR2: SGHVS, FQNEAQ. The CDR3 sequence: CASSLGFPGPDTQYF. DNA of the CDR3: TGTGCCAGCAGCTTGGGCTTCCCAGGCCCAGATACGCAGTATTTT.

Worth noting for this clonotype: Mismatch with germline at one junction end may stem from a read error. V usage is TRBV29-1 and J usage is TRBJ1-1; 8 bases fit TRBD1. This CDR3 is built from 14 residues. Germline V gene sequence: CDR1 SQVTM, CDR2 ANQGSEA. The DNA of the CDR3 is TGCAGCGTGCGACAGGGGTTTGAGAACGCTGAAGCTTTCTTT. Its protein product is CSVRQGFENAEAFF.

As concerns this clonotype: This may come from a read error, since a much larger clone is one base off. Here the CDR3 DNA reads TGTGCCGGCAGTTTTGTTGGGAGCTCCTACAATGAGCAGTTCTTC. It is translated as CAGSFVGSSYNEQFF. This chain joins TRBV28 and TRBJ2-1; weak D call: TRBD2 (5 bases). The CDR3 consists of 15 residues. Per germline, CDR1 MDHEN and CDR2 SYDVKM.

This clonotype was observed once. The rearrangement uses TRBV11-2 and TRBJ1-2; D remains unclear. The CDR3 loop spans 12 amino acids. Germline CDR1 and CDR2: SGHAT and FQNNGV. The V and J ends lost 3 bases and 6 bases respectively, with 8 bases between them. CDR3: CASSFEGNGYTF. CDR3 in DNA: TGTGCCAGCAGCTTTGAGGGTAATGGCTACACCTTC.

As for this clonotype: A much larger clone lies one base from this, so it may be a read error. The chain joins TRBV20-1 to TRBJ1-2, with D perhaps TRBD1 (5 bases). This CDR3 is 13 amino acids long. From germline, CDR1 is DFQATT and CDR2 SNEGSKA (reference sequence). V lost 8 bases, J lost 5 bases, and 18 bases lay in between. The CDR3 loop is CSTQVPDSYGYTF. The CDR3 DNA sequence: TGCAGTACCCAAGTCCCTGACAGTTATGGCTACACCTTC.

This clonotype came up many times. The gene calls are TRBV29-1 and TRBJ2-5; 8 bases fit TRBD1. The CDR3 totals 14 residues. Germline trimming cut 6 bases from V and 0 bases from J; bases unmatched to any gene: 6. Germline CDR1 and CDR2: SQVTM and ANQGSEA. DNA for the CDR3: TGCAGCGTCCGACAGGGGTTGTACCAAGAGACCCAGTACTTC. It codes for CSVRQGLYQETQYF.

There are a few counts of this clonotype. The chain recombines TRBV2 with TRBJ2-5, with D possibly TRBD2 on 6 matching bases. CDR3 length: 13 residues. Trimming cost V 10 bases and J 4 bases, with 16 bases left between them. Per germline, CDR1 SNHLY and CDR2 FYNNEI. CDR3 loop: CATNWRGAETQYF. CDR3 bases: TGTGCCACCAACTGGAGGGGCGCAGAGACCCAGTACTTC.